This T cell receptor (beta chain) appears in the sequencing data of a study of blood T cells in healthy people across ages. Study information: Capturing about one barcoded beta molecule per two T cells was achieved by template switching.

Every participating donor contributed 8.5 to 10 milliliters of peripheral blood through a draw. Sample-barcoded 5' priming and a J-beta primer mix drove a second PCR of about 6 to 12 cycles. A template-switch adaptor containing 12 random nucleotides labeled each cDNA molecule. TCRdb re-called the 5' RACE reads with MiXCR, one entry per CDR3 protein. This sample has 850,000 to 1,000,000 distinct CDR3 sequences, with roughly 50% found just once. This clonotype has only a few counts. The material sequenced was blood. This clonotype was sampled from a young man in good health.

The CDR3 sequence is CASSLAAPHGEQFF. CDR3 in DNA: TGTGCCAGCAGCTTAGCGGCCCCCCATGGTGAGCAGTTCTTC. The chain uses TRBV7-9 and TRBJ2-1; D gene ambiguous. This CDR3 has 14 amino acids. Trimming shortened V by 0 bases and J by 9 bases, and 12 bases separated the two germline ends. Germline V gene data show CDR1 as SEHNR and CDR2 as FQNEAQ (reference sequence).